These T cell receptor beta chains were read from a single sample in a study of control samples from healthy donors and cancer patients. Here immunoSEQ multiplex PCR was the method, and the copy in TCRdb shows in-frame clones only, minus some. The data contain roughly 160,000 clones, nearly 96% of them singletons. The sequenced material came from blood. The receptors derive from a woman aged 25 to 45 in good health. Each CDR3 is given with its conserved first and last residue. The order of the fields is V gene, clone size, J gene, D gene, CDR3 DNA, CDR3 protein. A D gene is named only where the DNA matches it firmly. Clone size appears in some rows only: once, few, many, or a class for an expanded clone.

V: TRBV15
size: -
J: TRBJ2-1
D: -
DNA: TGTGCCACCAGCAGCCGTGGTGAGGCGTACAATGAGCAGTTCTTC
CDR3: CATSSRGEAYNEQFF

V: TRBV6-7
size: -
J: TRBJ2-5
D: -
DNA: TGTGCCAGCAGTTACTCCCCCGTGGGATGGGGCGGTGGATCGGGAGAAGAGACCCAGTACTTC
CDR3: CASSYSPVGWGGGSGEETQYF

V: TRBV29-1
size: few
J: TRBJ2-5
D: -
DNA: TGCAGCGCCCCCCGGGGGAACCAAGAGACCCAGTACTTC
CDR3: CSAPRGNQETQYF

V: TRBV9
size: once
J: TRBJ2-3
D: -
DNA: TGTGCCAGCAGCGTCGGCACAGATACGCAGTATTTT
CDR3: CASSVGTDTQYF

V: TRBV5-4
size: -
J: TRBJ1-2
D: -
DNA: TGTGCCAGCAGCGAGGGACAAAACTATGGCTACACCTTC
CDR3: CASSEGQNYGYTF

V: TRBV6-6
size: -
J: TRBJ2-7
D: -
DNA: TGTGCCAGCAGATCCCCGAGGGTTCTCTACGAGCAGTACTTC
CDR3: CASRSPRVLYEQYF

V: TRBV27
size: -
J: TRBJ2-1
D: TRBD1
DNA: TGTGCCAGCAGTCATATAAGGGGACAGGGGGCCTATGAGCAGTTCTTC
CDR3: CASSHIRGQGAYEQFF

V: TRBV5-1
size: -
J: TRBJ2-1
D: -
DNA: TGCGCCAGCAGCTTGGCAGGGGATTCCTACAATGAGCAGTTCTTC
CDR3: CASSLAGDSYNEQFF

V: TRBV28
size: -
J: TRBJ2-1
D: TRBD1
DNA: TGTGCCAGCAGTCCCGGACAGGGGGCCCACAATGAGCAGTTCTTC
CDR3: CASSPGQGAHNEQFF

V: TRBV5-1
size: -
J: TRBJ2-1
D: -
DNA: TGCGCCAGCCGTCCGACCGGCAATGAGCAGTTCTTC
CDR3: CASRPTGNEQFF

V: TRBV27
size: -
J: TRBJ1-1
D: -
DNA: TGTGCCAGCAGTTTTGGTCCAGGATGGGGCACTGAAGCTTTCTTT
CDR3: CASSFGPGWGTEAFF

V: TRBV19
size: -
J: TRBJ2-5
D: TRBD1
DNA: TGTGCCAGTAGTAGGGGACAGGGGGCGACCCCCCAAGAGACCCAGTACTTC
CDR3: CASSRGQGATPQETQYF

V: TRBV5-4
size: -
J: TRBJ1-1
D: -
DNA: TGTGCCAGCAGCTACCCAGGAGGCACTGAAGCTTTCTTT
CDR3: CASSYPGGTEAFF

V: TRBV6-1
size: -
J: TRBJ1-5
D: -
DNA: TGTGCCAGCAGTGCCCGAGGGGGAGATAGCAATCAGCCCCAGCATTTT
CDR3: CASSARGGDSNQPQHF

V: TRBV27
size: -
J: TRBJ1-6
D: -
DNA: TGTGCCAGCAGTTTCCTGGGGGAGTTGAGTAATTCACCCCTCCACTTT
CDR3: CASSFLGELSNSPLHF

V: TRBV6-5
size: -
J: TRBJ2-5
D: -
DNA: TGTGCCAGCAGTTACAGGAGACGGGAGACCCAGTACTTC
CDR3: CASSYRRRETQYF

V: TRBV27
size: -
J: TRBJ1-2
D: -
DNA: TGTGCCAGCAGTCCCGGGACGAAACTCTATGGCTACACCTTC
CDR3: CASSPGTKLYGYTF

V: TRBV7-9
size: -
J: TRBJ2-5
D: TRBD2
DNA: TGTGCCAGCAGCTTAGTTGGCCTAGCGGGAGGATTGGGGGAGACCCAGTACTTC
CDR3: CASSLVGLAGGLGETQYF